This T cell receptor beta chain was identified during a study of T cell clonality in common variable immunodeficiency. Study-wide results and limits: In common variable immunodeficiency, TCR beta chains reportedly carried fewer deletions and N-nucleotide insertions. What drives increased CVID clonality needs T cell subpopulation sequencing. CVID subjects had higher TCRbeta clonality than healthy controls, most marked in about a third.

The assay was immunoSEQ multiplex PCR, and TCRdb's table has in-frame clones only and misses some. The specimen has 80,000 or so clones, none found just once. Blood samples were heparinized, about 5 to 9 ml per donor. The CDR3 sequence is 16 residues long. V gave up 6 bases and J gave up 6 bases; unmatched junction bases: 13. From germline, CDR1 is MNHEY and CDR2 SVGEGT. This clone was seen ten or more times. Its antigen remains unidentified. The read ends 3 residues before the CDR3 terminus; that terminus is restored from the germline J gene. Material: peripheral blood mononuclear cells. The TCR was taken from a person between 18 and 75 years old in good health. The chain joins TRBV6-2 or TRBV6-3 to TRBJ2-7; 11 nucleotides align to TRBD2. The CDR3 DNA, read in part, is TGTGCCAGCAGACCCCCCCTTGGTCTAGCGGGAGGCGAG. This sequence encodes CASRPPLGLAGGE. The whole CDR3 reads CASRPPLGLAGGEQYF.